This entry features one T cell receptor beta chain sequence. This clonotype was detected ten times or more. The clone's antigen remains unknown. No clone much larger than this one lies a single base away; base qualities are absent. Genomic DNA served as template for TCR beta VDJ combination and CDR3 sequence profiling. An Illumina HiSeq 2000 was used for TCR repertoire sequencing. Turning to the authors' computational methods: TRBV/TRBJ rearrangement plots, CDR3 size and DJ length profiles, and Simpson's diversity index were used to evaluate the repertoires. The most abundant DNA sequence in the deep sequencing data was taken as the immunodominant clone. CDR3 amino acid sequences were checked for sharing across subjects and were also compared against the VDJdb database and published repertoires. TCRdb handled the public reads itself, with Q25 trimming in fastp and clone calling in MiXCR, and kept productive beta chains. Rows are combined by CDR3 protein, so each entry shows the most common genes and DNA. TCRdb, not the authors, supplied the V and J calls. For this sample there are 150,000 to 200,000 distinct CDR3 sequences; roughly 50% appear just once. 25% to 40% of the sample is held by the ten biggest clonotypes.

The CDR3 covers 11 residues, taking in both the cysteine and the phenylalanine. The sequence is cut down to CDR3 DNA, 33 bases in frame from base 1. The germline V gene (reference sequence) specifies LNHDA as CDR1 and SQIVND as CDR2. Patients chosen for sequencing had shown expansion of CD8+CD57+ cells by flow cytometry. Every patient had severe acquired aplastic anemia, diagnosed using the International Study of Aplastic Anemia and Agranulocytosis and Camitta criteria. At the time blood was sampled, none of the patients had received any therapy. In this study, sorted CD4+ and CD8+ T cells from the blood of healthy subjects and of severe aplastic anemia patients had their TCR repertoires deep-sequenced. Patients were enrolled under clinicaltrials.gov protocols 00001620, 01623167, 00001397, 00071045, 00081523 and 00961064 in the USA. Ficoll-Paque density gradient centrifugation was used to isolate peripheral blood mononuclear cells. Before DNA extraction, CD4+ and CD8+ T cells were sorted by FACS or by magnetic beads.

This specimen comes from a study of CD8+CD57+ T cells in acquired aplastic anemia (dated by TCRdb to 2017 to 2018). For the wider study: Extracted DNA from sorted CD4+ and CD8+ cells averaged approximately 3 ug, ranging from about 0.17 to 30 ug. A CD8+CD57+ expansion meant a frequency higher than the mean frequency seen in healthy subjects.

Overall results and qualifications from the work: Around 28 CD8+ CDR3 sequences were found to be shared between patients and controls, but these sequences appeared to be highly expressed in patients and within the immunodominant clones of the patients. No significant difference in CD8+ Simpson's diversity was found between patients and healthy controls (P=0.060).

The chain was built from TRBV19 and TRBJ1-1; the D gene cannot be resolved reliably. This TCR came from a human donor with aplastic anemia. Sequencing was carried out using sorted CD4+, CD8+, or CD8+CD57+ T cells (not recorded which) from PBMCs. The nucleotide sequence reads TGTGCTCTAGAATGGGGAGGGGAAGCTTTCTTT. Translation gives CALEWGGEAFF.